Following are 30 T cell receptor beta chains from one sample sequenced in a study of blood T cell repertoires in COVID-19. Produced via immunoSEQ multiplex PCR; TCRdb's table is partial and in-frame only. The profile shows approximately 200,000 clones, about 83% of them singletons. The sequenced sample was peripheral blood. Source of these receptors: a man aged 60-69 years who had recovered from COVID-19.

The chain links TRBV14 to TRBJ2-1; the match to TRBD2 covers 9 bases. CDR1 is SGHDN, CDR2 FVKESK, per germline. The V gene end was trimmed by 0 bases and the J gene end by 7 bases; junction bases not matched to a gene: 7. The CDR3 is made up of 16 amino acids. CDR3 region: CASSQETGLALNEQFF. CDR3 in DNA: TGTGCCAGCAGCCAAGAAACCGGACTAGCGCTTAATGAGCAGTTCTTC. Full variable domain (missing parts from reference TRBV14 and TRBJ2-1): EAGVTQFPSHSVIEKGQTVTLRCDPISGHDNLYWYRRVMGKEIKFLLHFVKESKQDESGMPNNRFLAERTGGTYSTLKVQPAELEDSGVYFCASSQETGLALNEQFFGPGTRLTVL.

This sequence joins TRBV19 and TRBJ2-7; no reliable D call. Germline assignment: CDR1 LNHDA and CDR2 SQIVND (reference sequence). This CDR3 region has 14 residues. V lost 5 bases and J 0 bases, leaving 11 bases between the germline ends. The CDR3 region has the DNA TGTGCCAGTAGTGGCAAGAGGAGCTCCTACGAGCAGTACTTC. Translating gives CASSGKRSSYEQYF.

V usage is TRBV24-1 and J usage is TRBJ1-2; 8 bases fit TRBD1. In germline, CDR1 is KGHDR, CDR2 SFDVKD. This CDR3 is 14 amino acids long. Germline trimming cut 3 bases from V and 6 bases from J; bases unmatched to any gene: 5. The CDR3 loop reads CATSDAAGGNGYTF. CDR3 nucleotides: TGTGCCACCAGTGATGCCGCAGGGGGCAATGGCTACACCTTC.

The V gene is TRBV27, the J gene TRBJ1-5; D uncertain. This CDR3 spans 14 amino acids. V was pared by 1 base and J by 1 base, with 5 bases between. Germline V gives CDR1 MNHEY, CDR2 SMNVEV (reference sequence). CDR3 loop: CASSLLQSNQPQHF. The CDR3 region has the DNA TGTGCCAGCAGTTTATTACAGAGCAATCAGCCCCAGCATTTT.

The DNA for the CDR3 is TGCGCCGCGACTAGCGGGATCTACAATGAGCAGTTCTTC. Protein sequence: CAATSGIYNEQFF. The gene calls are TRBV23-1 and TRBJ2-1; TRBD2 agrees at 11 bases. TRBV23-1 is an ORF for which the function is uncertain. The ends lost 11 bases at V and 3 bases at J; junction bases unmatched: 3. This CDR3 has 13 residues.

The V gene is TRBV19, the J gene TRBJ2-1; D is unclear. This CDR3 comprises 13 residues. Germline CDR1 and CDR2: LNHDA and SQIVND (reference sequence). Trimming cost V 2 bases and J 6 bases, with 8 bases left between them. In nucleotides, the CDR3 is TGTGCCAGTAGTATAAAACGGAGCAATGAGCAGTTCTTC. It yields the protein CASSIKRSNEQFF.

The V gene is TRBV10-2, the J gene TRBJ1-1; TRBD1 might be the D (5 bases). The CDR3 consists of 14 residues. The germline V gene has CDR1 WSHSY and CDR2 SAAADI. The V end lost 6 bases, the J end lost 0 bases, and 11 bases lay between the germline ends. CDR3 in DNA: TGCGCCAGCAGGGGGGGACTGATGAACACTGAAGCTTTCTTT. Protein sequence: CASRGGLMNTEAFF.

The genes are TRBV5-8 and TRBJ2-2, with 9 bases aligning to TRBD1. With V trimmed by 6 bases and J by 7 bases, 16 bases remained unmatched. Germline-derived CDR1 and CDR2 are SGHTS and YDEGEE. CDR3 length: 17 residues. CDR3 DNA sequence: TGTGCCAGCAACCGGGGGGCGACAGGGGGTTCTTTCGGGGAGCTGTTTTTT. Residues: CASNRGATGGSFGELFF.

J is TRBJ1-1 and V is TRBV7-2; D not certain. CDR1 SGHTA and CDR2 FQGNSA come from the germline V gene. The CDR3 spans 13 residues. The V end lost 4 bases, the J end lost 4 bases, and 10 bases lay between the germline ends. CDR3 amino acids: CASSSTRGTEAFF. The CDR3 DNA sequence: TGTGCCAGCAGCTCGACTCGCGGCACTGAAGCTTTCTTT. Looking up the rest from reference TRBV7-2 and TRBJ1-1 gives the full variable domain: GAGVSQSPSNKVTEKGKDVELRCDPISGHTALYWYRQSLGQGLEFLIYFQGNSAPDKSGLPSDRFSAERTGGSVSTLTIQRTQQEDSAVYLCASSSTRGTEAFFGQGTRLTVV.

CDR3: CASSPSGGPNNEQFF. CDR3 DNA: TGTGCCAGCAGCCCTAGCGGGGGGCCTAACAATGAGCAGTTCTTC. The rearrangement joins TRBV11-2 to TRBJ2-1; 11 bases line up with TRBD2. The V and J ends lost 5 bases and 5 bases, in that order; junction bases with no gene match: 5. Per germline, CDR1 SGHAT and CDR2 FQNNGV. The CDR3 consists of 15 residues.

The J gene is TRBJ1-3, the V gene TRBV11-2; D is uncertain. The V gene lost 6 bases and the J gene lost 4 bases, with 7 bases spanning the gap. The germline CDR1 and CDR2 sequences are SGHAT and FQNNGV. The length of the CDR3 is 12 residues. This chain's CDR3 is CASSSPGNTIYF. CDR3 DNA sequence: TGTGCCAGCAGTTCCCCAGGAAACACCATATATTTT.

This chain links TRBV5-4 with TRBJ2-7, with 8 bases lining up with TRBD2. The V segment lost 3 bases and the J segment 7 bases; nucleotides outside the gene matches: 6. This CDR3 is 13 amino acids long. Germline CDR1 and CDR2: SGHNT and YYREEE (reference sequence). CDR3 sequence (DNA): TGTGCCAGCAGCTCAGGACTAGCCCGGGAGCAGTACTTC. It translates to CASSSGLAREQYF. The variable domain in full, completed from reference TRBV5-4 and TRBJ2-7, reads ETGVTQSPTHLIKTRGQQVTLRCSSQSGHNTVSWYQQALGQGPQFIFQYYREEENGRGNFPPRFSGLQFPNYSSELNVNALELDDSALYLCASSSGLAREQYFGPGTRLTVT.

In its sample, this clone was seen a few times. V is TRBV30 and J is TRBJ1-1; 7 nucleotides align to TRBD1. V lost 7 bases and J lost 3; bases outside the gene matches: 8. CDR1 and CDR2 from the germline V gene are GTSNPN and SVGIG (reference sequence). This CDR3 spans 13 amino acids. Written as DNA, the CDR3 is TGTGCCTCCTCCTTTACAGGGGACACTGAAGCTTTCTTT. This gives the protein CASSFTGDTEAFF.

V gene TRBV7-2 combines with J gene TRBJ1-2; D may be TRBD1 (5 bases). V gave up 3 bases and J gave up 6 bases, with 14 bases separating them. The CDR3 has 14 amino acids. CDR1 is SGHTA and CDR2 is FQGNSA in the germline V gene. CDR3 protein: CASSFYAQENGYTF. The CDR3 DNA follows: TGTGCCAGCAGCTTTTACGCACAGGAAAATGGCTACACCTTC.

This chain links TRBV27 with TRBJ1-2; 8 bases are a match to TRBD1. CDR3 length: 14 amino acids. J gave up 2 bases and V 5 bases, and 4 bases lay outside the gene matches. Germline V gives CDR1 MNHEY, CDR2 SMNVEV (reference sequence). CDR3 region: CASSRRQGNYGYTF. The CDR3 nucleotides are TGTGCCAGCAGTAGACGACAGGGGAACTATGGCTACACCTTC.

The V and J genes are TRBV29-1 and TRBJ1-5; 8 positions match TRBD1. Per germline, CDR1 SQVTM and CDR2 ANQGSEA. The trim removed 7 bases at V and 0 bases at J, leaving 5 bases unmatched. The CDR3 runs 14 residues. The chain's CDR3 is CSARQGNSNQPQHF. CDR3 DNA sequence: TGCAGCGCCCGACAGGGGAATAGCAATCAGCCCCAGCATTTT.

The J gene is TRBJ2-1, the V gene TRBV7-9; TRBD2 is a possible D gene (6 bases). CDR1 is SEHNR and CDR2 is FQNEAQ in the germline V gene (reference sequence). The CDR3 sequence is 16 residues long. V gave up 5 bases and J gave up 0 bases, with 14 bases separating them. CDR3 residues: CASSPPRGSSYNEQFF. The CDR3 DNA reads as TGTGCCAGCAGCCCACCCCGGGGGAGCTCCTACAATGAGCAGTTCTTC.

The chain couples TRBV12-3 or TRBV12-4 to TRBJ1-2; 8 positions match TRBD1. This CDR3 is 13 amino acids long. With 6 bases clipped from V and 4 bases from J, the junction kept 4 bases outside the gene matches. The CDR3 is CASSPTGGYGYTF. The CDR3 DNA reads as TGTGCCAGCAGCCCTACAGGGGGCTATGGCTACACCTTC.

V usage is TRBV18 and J usage is TRBJ2-7; possible D gene TRBD2, 6 bases. CDR1 is KGHSH and CDR2 is LQKENI in the germline V gene. This CDR3 region has 13 residues. The germline V and J ends were trimmed by 3 bases and 2 bases, with 8 bases remaining between them. Written as DNA, the CDR3 is TGTGCCAGCTCACCTGGACTAACCTACGAGCAGTACTTC. Translating it yields CASSPGLTYEQYF. The full variable domain, its missing parts supplied by reference TRBV18 and TRBJ2-7, is NAGVMQNPRHLVRRRGQEARLRCSPMKGHSHVYWYRQLPEEGLKFMVYLQKENIIDESGMPKERFSAEFPKEGPSILRIQQVVRGDSAAYFCASSPGLTYEQYFGPGTRLTVT.

In this sample, this clone turned up once. The chain has TRBV30 and TRBJ1-6, with TRBD1 matching 7 bases. The junction had 8 bases not matched to a gene; V was cut back by 3 bases and J by 0 bases. The V gene's germline CDR1 is GTSNPN and CDR2 SVGIG (reference sequence). This CDR3 is 17 amino acids long. The CDR3 nucleotides read TGTGCCTGGAGGGGCCAAGGGGGCAGCTCCTATAATTCACCCCTCCACTTT. Its translation: CAWRGQGGSSYNSPLHF.

The chain joins TRBV11-2 to TRBJ2-7, with 7 bases lining up with TRBD2. V shed 3 bases and J 6 bases; nucleotides not matched to a gene: 8. Germline-derived CDR1 and CDR2 are SGHAT and FQNNGV. This CDR3 contains 14 residues. CDR3 in DNA: TGTGCCAGCAGCTTCCGGGGGGTTGTGGGCGAGCAGTACTTC. This encodes CASSFRGVVGEQYF.

This clone was counted once. V and J are TRBV27 and TRBJ2-1; TRBD2 matches 12 bases. The CDR3 totals 14 residues. With 6 bases clipped from V and 4 bases from J, the junction kept 1 base outside the gene matches. Germline V gene data show CDR1 as MNHEY and CDR2 as SMNVEV (reference sequence). This CDR3 reads CASRGLAGYNEQFF. CDR3 in DNA: TGTGCCAGCAGGGGACTAGCGGGTTACAATGAGCAGTTCTTC.

CDR3 sequence: CASSFSGRAAGELFF. The CDR3 DNA reads as TGTGCCAGCAGCTTTAGCGGGAGGGCGGCCGGGGAGCTGTTTTTT. V and J are TRBV3-1 (or the pseudogene TRBV3-2) and TRBJ2-2; 11 nucleotides line up with TRBD2. The CDR3 is made up of 15 amino acids. Germline CDR1 reads LGHDT; CDR2 reads YNNKEL (reference sequence). With V trimmed by 5 bases and J by 6 bases, 5 bases remained unmatched.

In this sample, this clone turned up once. For the CDR3, the DNA is TGTGCCAGCAGAACTATAGTGGGGACACTGAACACTGAAGCTTTCTTT. Translating gives CASRTIVGTLNTEAFF. V and J are TRBV4-2 and TRBJ1-1; possible D gene TRBD1, 6 bases. The CDR3 is made up of 16 amino acids. Trimming took off 6 bases at V and 0 bases at J, with 17 bases between the two ends. Germline V gene data show CDR1 as LGHNA and CDR2 as YNFKEQ.

The rearrangement links TRBV6-5 to TRBJ1-5, with TRBD1 as a possible D gene (5 bases). This CDR3 is built from 14 residues. The germline V gene encodes CDR1 MNHEY and CDR2 SVGAGI. Between the trimmed V and J ends, which lost 2 bases and 7 bases, there was a span of 12 bases. The CDR3 loop reads CASSYGQGRQPQHF. CDR3 sequence (DNA): TGTGCCAGCAGTTACGGGCAGGGCCGGCAGCCCCAGCATTTT.

J is TRBJ1-2 and V is TRBV14; 9 bases match TRBD1. Germline-derived CDR1 and CDR2 are SGHDN and FVKESK. This CDR3 spans 15 amino acids. Losses at the gene ends were 1 base for V and 6 bases for J; bases not matched to a gene: 6. This CDR3 is CASSQVTGQGNGYTF. CDR3 DNA: TGTGCCAGCAGCCAAGTAACCGGACAGGGGAATGGCTACACCTTC.

V and J are TRBV15 and TRBJ1-1, with a possible D match to TRBD1 (5 bases). Trimming stripped 1 base from V and 3 bases from J, with 12 bases between. The CDR3 covers 15 residues. CDR1 LNHNV and CDR2 YYDKDF come from the germline V gene (reference sequence). CDR3 residues: CATSRGGTVDTEAFF. The CDR3, as DNA: TGTGCCACCAGCAGAGGGGGCACAGTCGACACTGAAGCTTTCTTT.

The chain is built from TRBV7-9 and TRBJ2-4; weak D call: TRBD1 (5 bases). Trimming stripped 5 bases from V and 1 base from J, with 12 bases between. The CDR3 totals 15 residues. CDR1 is SEHNR, CDR2 FQNEAQ, per germline (reference sequence). DNA for the CDR3: TGTGCCAGCAGCGTGGGGTCAGGGGCCAAAAACATTCAGTACTTC. Protein: CASSVGSGAKNIQYF. Based on the CDR3 plus reference TRBV7-9 and TRBJ2-4, the full variable domain is DTGVSQNPRHKITKRGQNVTFRCDPISEHNRLYWYRQTLGQGPEFLTYFQNEAQLEKSRLLSDRFSAERPKGSFSTLEIQRTEQGDSAMYLCASSVGSGAKNIQYFGAGTRLSVL.

The chain combines TRBV7-9 with TRBJ1-6, with D possibly TRBD1 on 5 matching bases. CDR3 size: 14 residues. V lost 5 bases and J 9 bases, leaving 14 bases between the germline ends. Germline lookup yields CDR1 SEHNR and CDR2 FQNEAQ (reference sequence). DNA for the CDR3: TGTGCCAGCAGCCCGGACAAGGTCGGTTCACCCCTCCACTTT. The encoded protein is CASSPDKVGSPLHF.

CDR3 sequence: CASSLGPLGFSETQYF. CDR3 nucleotide sequence: TGTGCCAGCAGCTTAGGTCCACTGGGCTTCTCGGAAACCCAGTACTTC. The rearrangement links TRBV7-3 to TRBJ2-5, with D unclear. Trimming removed 2 bases from V and 8 bases from J, with 21 bases in between. Germline V gene lookup returns CDR1 SGHTA and CDR2 FQGTGA. This CDR3 spans 16 amino acids.